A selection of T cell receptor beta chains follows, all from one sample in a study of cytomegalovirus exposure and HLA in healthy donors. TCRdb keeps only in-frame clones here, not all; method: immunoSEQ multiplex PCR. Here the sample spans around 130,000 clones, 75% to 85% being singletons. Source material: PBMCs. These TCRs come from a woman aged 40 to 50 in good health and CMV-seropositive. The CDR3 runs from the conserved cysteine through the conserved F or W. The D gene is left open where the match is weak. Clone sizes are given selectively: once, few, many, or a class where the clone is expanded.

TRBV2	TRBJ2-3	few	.	TGTGCCAGCAGCCCGGAGGTGAGCACAGATACGCAGTATTTT	CASSPEVSTDTQYF
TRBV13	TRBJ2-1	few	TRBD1	TGTGCCAGCAGCTTAGGCCTAGGGGACAGGAGGGGTGATGAGCAGTTCTTC	CASSLGLGDRRGDEQFF
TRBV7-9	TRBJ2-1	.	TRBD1	TGTGCCAGCAGCTTAGGTGTGACAGGGACAAATGAGCAGTTCTTC	CASSLGVTGTNEQFF
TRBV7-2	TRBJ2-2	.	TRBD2	TGTGCCAGCAGCCGCACTAGCGGGTCCACCGGGGAGCTGTTTTTT	CASSRTSGSTGELFF
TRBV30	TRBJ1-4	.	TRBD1	TGTGCCTGGAGTGTACGCGTACCTAAACAGGGGACAGGGGGAATTGGAGAAAAACTGTTTTTT	CAWSVRVPKQGTGGIGEKLFF
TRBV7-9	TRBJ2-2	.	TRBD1	TGTGCCAGCAGCTTAACGCCCGGGACAGGGGTGGTCACCGGGGAGCTGTTTTTT	CASSLTPGTGVVTGELFF
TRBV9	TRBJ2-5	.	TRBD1	TGTGCCAGCAGCGTAGGAGGGACAGGGCAAGAGACCCAGTACTTC	CASSVGGTGQETQYF
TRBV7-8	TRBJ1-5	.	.	TGTGCCAGCAGCTTAGGCAGGGACAATAGCAATCAGCCCCAGCATTTT	CASSLGRDNSNQPQHF
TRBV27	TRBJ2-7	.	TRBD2	TGTGCCAGCAGCTTAGTAGCGGGAGGTCTTTACGAGCAGTACTTC	CASSLVAGGLYEQYF
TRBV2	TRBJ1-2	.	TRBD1	TGTGCCAGCAGTGAAGGCAGGGGGCAAGGCTACACCTTC	CASSEGRGQGYTF
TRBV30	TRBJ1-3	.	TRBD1	TGTGCCTGGAGGGCGGTAGGGACAGGGGGAAGAAACACCATATATTTT	CAWRAVGTGGRNTIYF
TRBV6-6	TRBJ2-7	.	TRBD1	TGTGCCAGCAGTTACTCCGGACAGGGAGGTAACGAGCAGTACTTC	CASSYSGQGGNEQYF
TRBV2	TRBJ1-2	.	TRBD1	TGTGCCAGCAGATCTATTACCGGGACAGGGCTTGGCTACACCTTC	CASRSITGTGLGYTF
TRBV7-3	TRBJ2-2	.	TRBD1	TGTGCCAGCAGCCGAGACAGGGGTGAGCTGTTTTTT	CASSRDRGELFF
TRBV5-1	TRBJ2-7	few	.	TGCGCCAGCAGTTCCCCGAGGAACGAGCAGTACTTC	CASSSPRNEQYF
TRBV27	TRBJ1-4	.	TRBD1	TGTGCCAGCAGTTTACGACAGGGAGGTGGCGAAAAACTGTTTTTT	CASSLRQGGGEKLFF
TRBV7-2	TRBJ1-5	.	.	TGTGCCAGCAGCTTAGCGGAACAGGGTAATCAGCCCCAGCATTTT	CASSLAEQGNQPQHF
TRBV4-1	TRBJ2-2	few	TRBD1	TGCGCCAGCAGCATCCTTCGGGACAGGGACACCGGGGAGCTGTTTTTT	CASSILRDRDTGELFF
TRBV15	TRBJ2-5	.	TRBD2	TGTGCCACCAGCAGTACTACCGGGACAGGGACTAGCGGGGAGACCCAGTACTTC	CATSSTTGTGTSGETQYF
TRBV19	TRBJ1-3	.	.	TGTGCCAGTAGAATCCGCTCTGGAAACACCATATATTTT	CASRIRSGNTIYF
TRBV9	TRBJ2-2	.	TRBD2	TGTGCCAGCAGCTTAGGAGCGGGAGGGCCAACCGGGGAGCTGTTTTTT	CASSLGAGGPTGELFF
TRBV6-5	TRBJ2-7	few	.	TGTGCCAGCAGTTACTCGAGCTCCACCTACGAGCAGTACTTC	CASSYSSSTYEQYF
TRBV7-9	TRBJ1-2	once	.	TGTGCCAGCAGCTTACCCAGGGGTAGCGCCAACTATGGCTACACCTTC	CASSLPRGSANYGYTF
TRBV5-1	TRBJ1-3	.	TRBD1	TGCGCCAGCAGCTTGGGACAGGGGGCGCCTGGAAACACCATATATTTT	CASSLGQGAPGNTIYF
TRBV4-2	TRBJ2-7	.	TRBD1	TGTGCCAGCAGCCAAGTCGCGACAGGGGGGACCTACGAGCAGTACTTC	CASSQVATGGTYEQYF
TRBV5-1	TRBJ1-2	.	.	TGCGCCAGCAGCCCCGGACAAGGGGCTTCGGGGGATGGCTACACCTTC	CASSPGQGASGDGYTF
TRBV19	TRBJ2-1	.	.	TGTGCCAGTAGTATCTCGGCGGTAACCTACAATGAGCAGTTCTTC	CASSISAVTYNEQFF